The T cell receptor beta chain under discussion was sequenced for a study of T cells after posttransplantation cyclophosphamide. The related graft donor's blood sample was taken on the day of bone marrow donation. This clone was observed many times. The antigen remains undetermined. Repertoires were generated with immunoSEQ multiplex PCR, while TCRdb's copy carries only in-frame clones and drops some. This sample shows some 50,000 clones and no singletons; 2% to 2.5% rests with the ten largest. Study-level points and caveats: Donor-recipient repertoire similarity was low at 1-2 months, rising over year one. Tissue-infiltrating T cells from skin or gut overlapped little with blood T cells.

CDR1 and CDR2 from the germline V gene are LNHDA and SQIVND (reference sequence). Trimming removed 3 bases from V and 7 bases from J, with 16 bases in between. The CDR3 runs 15 residues. This chain links TRBV19 with TRBJ1-5, with TRBD1 as a possible D gene (5 bases). Sequencing was performed on PBMCs. The source of this sequence is a man aged 35-49 years in good health, CMV-negative, and a related stem cell transplant donor. The CDR3 DNA is TGTGCCAGTAGTATTTGGTCAGGGCCAGGGCAGCCCCAGCATTTT. Translated: CASSIWSGPGQPQHF.